Described below is a single T cell receptor beta chain sequence and its context. Its antigen is undetermined. This entry belongs to a study of human T cells and chemical hapten exposure. The overall study: Patch tests applied 0.01% DPC to the upper back and were scored after 6 days. General study findings and limits: Compared to controls, expanded TCRs made significantly more large clusters of similar CDR3s. The immune response of these alopecia patients might not match healthy individuals'.

Indicated time point: patch test 1, 2 weeks after DPC sensitization. Treatment noted: therapeutic diphenylcyclopropenone sensitization with weekly scalp DPC. The library tagged each cDNA molecule with unique molecular identifiers. TCRdb recomputed calls from the RACE reads with MiXCR, one row per CDR3 protein. This repertoire shows 95,000 to 150,000 distinct CDR3 sequences, roughly 13% found once; its top ten account for 0.92%. The specimen comprised whole blood, sampled in connection with sensitization to the hapten diphenylcyclopropenone (DPC). The sequence was collected from a young man with alopecia areata. Some clones in this sample may be carry-over from other donors' samples.

The CDR3 region is CASRARGLLAGELFF. In DNA form, the CDR3 reads TGTGCCAGCAGAGCCAGAGGGTTGTTAGCCGGGGAGCTGTTTTTT. The J gene is TRBJ2-2, the V gene TRBV11-2; TRBD2 is a possible D gene (5 bases). The germline CDR1 and CDR2 sequences are SGHAT and FQNNGV. Trimming shortened V by 6 bases and J by 6 bases, and 17 bases separated the two germline ends. The length of the CDR3 is 15 residues.